The source of this T cell receptor beta chain is a study of blood T cells in healthy people across ages. General study results and limits: Estimates of total diversity, which came from one million sequenced T cells, were considered to be underestimates.

The CDR3 loop spans 16 amino acids. Germline CDR1 reads SGHAT; CDR2 reads FQNNGV. With 1 base removed from V and 1 base from J, the gap between germline ends came to 13 bases. Isolating PBMCs gave at least 6 million of these cells per sample. The sample holds a few counts of this clonotype. Antigen: not known. A second PCR of 7 to 11 cycles used a sample-barcoded 5' primer and a J-beta primer mix. From the 5' RACE reads, TCRdb called clonotypes with MiXCR, one entry per CDR3 protein. The data hold about 640,000 distinct CDR3 sequences, with roughly 53% observed a single time. The sequenced sample consisted of blood. This clonotype was obtained from a man aged 60 to 75 in good health. V is TRBV11-2 and J is TRBJ2-5; perhaps D is TRBD1 or TRBD2 (5 bases each). CDR3 protein: CASSLGGAGVQETQYF. The DNA for the CDR3 is TGTGCCAGCAGCTTAGGAGGGGCCGGGGTCCAAGAGACCCAGTACTTC.